This T cell receptor (beta chain) emerged from a study of T cell responses to AZD1222 COVID-19 vaccine. This clone was observed once. The antigen is not known. Repertoires were generated with immunoSEQ multiplex PCR, while TCRdb's copy carries only in-frame clones and drops some. Among over 150,000 clones, just over 90% were seen once, and the ten largest hold around 1.5%. Whole-study results and caveats: Spike-specific TCR breadth and depth both grew after two AZD1222 doses. Females made up more of the donors, who were largely white British, and clonal diversity may have come out too low. Close to half of all spike-specific TCRs reportedly target regions of the variants that are unmutated. Among vaccine-associated CD4 TCRs, coverage spanned spike, with dominance at 160-218 and 743-854.

This CDR3 has 15 amino acids. Germline V CDR1 and CDR2: MNHEY, SVGAGI. Trimming stripped 7 bases from V and 0 bases from J, with 13 bases between. This chain uses TRBV6-5 with TRBJ1-5; possibly TRBD1 for D (5 bases). This receptor was taken from an adult in good health. This material consisted of peripheral blood, taken on day 0 of AZD1222 vaccination. The chain's CDR3 is CASKRGRISNQPQHF. CDR3 bases: TGTGCCAGCAAAAGGGGCCGTATTAGCAATCAGCCCCAGCATTTT.